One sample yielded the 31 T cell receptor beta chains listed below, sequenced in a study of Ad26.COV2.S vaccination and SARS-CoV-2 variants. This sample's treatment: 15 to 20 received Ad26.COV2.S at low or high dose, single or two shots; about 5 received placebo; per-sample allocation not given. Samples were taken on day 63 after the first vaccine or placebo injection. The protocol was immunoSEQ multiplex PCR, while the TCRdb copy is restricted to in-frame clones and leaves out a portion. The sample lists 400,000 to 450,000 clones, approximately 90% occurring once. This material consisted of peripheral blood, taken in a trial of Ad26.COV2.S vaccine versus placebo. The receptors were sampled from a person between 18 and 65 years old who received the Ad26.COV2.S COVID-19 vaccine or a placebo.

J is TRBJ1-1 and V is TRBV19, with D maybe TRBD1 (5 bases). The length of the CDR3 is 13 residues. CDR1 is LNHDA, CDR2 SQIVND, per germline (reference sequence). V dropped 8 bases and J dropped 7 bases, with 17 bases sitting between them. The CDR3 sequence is CASSPGTRFEAFF. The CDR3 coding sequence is TGTGCCAGTTCGCCCGGGACCCGATTTGAAGCTTTCTTT. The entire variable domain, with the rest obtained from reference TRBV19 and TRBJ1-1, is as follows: DGGITQSPKYLFRKEGQNVTLSCEQNLNHDAMYWYRQDPGQGLRLIYYSQIVNDFQKGDIAEGYSVSREKKESFPLTVTSAQKNPTAFYLCASSPGTRFEAFFGQGTRLTVV.

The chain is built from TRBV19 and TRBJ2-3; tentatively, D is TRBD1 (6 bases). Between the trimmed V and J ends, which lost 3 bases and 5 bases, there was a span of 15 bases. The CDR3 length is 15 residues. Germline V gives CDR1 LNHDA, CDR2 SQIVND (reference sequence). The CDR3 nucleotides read TGTGCCAGTAGTATCAGAACAGGGCGAAGAGATACGCAGTATTTT. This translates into CASSIRTGRRDTQYF.

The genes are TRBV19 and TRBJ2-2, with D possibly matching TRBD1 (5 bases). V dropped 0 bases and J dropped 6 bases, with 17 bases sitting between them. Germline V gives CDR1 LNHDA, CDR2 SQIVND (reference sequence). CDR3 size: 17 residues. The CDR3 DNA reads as TGTGCCAGTAGTATAGATCGTGGCAGGGTATATGCCGGGGAGCTGTTTTTT. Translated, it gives CASSIDRGRVYAGELFF. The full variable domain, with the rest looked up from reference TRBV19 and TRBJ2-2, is DGGITQSPKYLFRKEGQNVTLSCEQNLNHDAMYWYRQDPGQGLRLIYYSQIVNDFQKGDIAEGYSVSREKKESFPLTVTSAQKNPTAFYLCASSIDRGRVYAGELFFGEGSRLTVL.

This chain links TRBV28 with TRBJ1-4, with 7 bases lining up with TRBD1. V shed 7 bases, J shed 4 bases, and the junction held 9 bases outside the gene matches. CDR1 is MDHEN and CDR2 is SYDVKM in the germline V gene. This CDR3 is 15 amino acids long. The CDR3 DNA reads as TGTGCCAGCACCCCTCTGGACAGGCTTAATGAAAAACTGTTTTTT. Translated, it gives CASTPLDRLNEKLFF.

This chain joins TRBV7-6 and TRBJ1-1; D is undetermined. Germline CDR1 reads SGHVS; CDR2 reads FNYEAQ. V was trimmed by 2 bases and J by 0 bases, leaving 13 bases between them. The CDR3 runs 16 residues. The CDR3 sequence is CASSLLGSGMNTEAFF. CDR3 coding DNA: TGTGCCAGCAGCTTACTGGGCTCAGGCATGAACACTGAAGCTTTCTTT.

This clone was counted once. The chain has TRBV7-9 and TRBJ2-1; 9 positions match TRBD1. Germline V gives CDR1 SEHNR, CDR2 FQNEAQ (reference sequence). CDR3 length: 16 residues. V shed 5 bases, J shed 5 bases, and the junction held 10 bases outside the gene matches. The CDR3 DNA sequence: TGTGCCAGCAGCCCGCCGGGACAGGGCTTAGACAATGAGCAGTTCTTC. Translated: CASSPPGQGLDNEQFF.

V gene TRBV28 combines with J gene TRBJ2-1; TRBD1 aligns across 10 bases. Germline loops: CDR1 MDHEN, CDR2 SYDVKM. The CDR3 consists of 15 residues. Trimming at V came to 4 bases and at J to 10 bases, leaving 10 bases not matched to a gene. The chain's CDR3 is CASSSGQGVGKEQFF. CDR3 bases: TGTGCCAGCAGTTCCGGACAGGGGGTGGGAAAGGAGCAGTTCTTC.

CDR3 in amino acids: CASSTLAGGITDTQYF. The CDR3 coding sequence is TGCGCCAGCAGCACCCTAGCGGGGGGGATCACAGATACGCAGTATTTT. The V call is TRBV4-3, the J call TRBJ2-3; 12 bases fit TRBD2. This CDR3 has 16 residues. Germline V gene lookup returns CDR1 LGHNA and CDR2 YSLEER. V was clipped by 5 bases and J by 2 bases; unmatched bases: 5.

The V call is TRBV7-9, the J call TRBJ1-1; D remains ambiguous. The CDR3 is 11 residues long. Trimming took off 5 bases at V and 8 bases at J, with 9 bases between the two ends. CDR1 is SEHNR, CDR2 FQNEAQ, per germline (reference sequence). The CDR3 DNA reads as TGTGCCAGCAGCAACGTCCCAGAAGCTTTCTTT. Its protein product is CASSNVPEAFF.

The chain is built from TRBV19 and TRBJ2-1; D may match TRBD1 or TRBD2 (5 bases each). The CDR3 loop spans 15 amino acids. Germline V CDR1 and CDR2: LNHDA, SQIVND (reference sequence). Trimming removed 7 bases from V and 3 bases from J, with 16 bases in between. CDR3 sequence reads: CASTVGEPYYNEQFF. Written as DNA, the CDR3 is TGTGCCAGTACCGTAGGGGAGCCCTACTACAATGAGCAGTTCTTC.

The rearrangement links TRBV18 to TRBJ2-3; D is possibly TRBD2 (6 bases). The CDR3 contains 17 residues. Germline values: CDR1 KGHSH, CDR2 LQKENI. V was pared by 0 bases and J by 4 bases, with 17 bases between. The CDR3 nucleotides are TGTGCCAGCTCACCACCGGTTTTCGGGGGTTCAGCAGATACGCAGTATTTT. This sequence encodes CASSPPVFGGSADTQYF.

In nucleotides, the CDR3 is TGTGCCAGCAGCCCGACAGTAAGAAACACTGAAGCTTTCTTT. Its translation is CASSPTVRNTEAFF. The V gene is TRBV11-2, the J gene TRBJ1-1; D is possibly TRBD1 (5 bases). Trimming stripped 5 bases from V and 2 bases from J, with 12 bases between. In germline, CDR1 is SGHAT, CDR2 FQNNGV. The CDR3 runs to 14 residues.

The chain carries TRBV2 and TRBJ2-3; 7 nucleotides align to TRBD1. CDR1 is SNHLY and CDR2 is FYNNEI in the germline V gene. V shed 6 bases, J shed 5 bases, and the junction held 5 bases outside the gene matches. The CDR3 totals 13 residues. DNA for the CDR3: TGTGCCAGCAGCACAGGGGTTGGAGATACGCAGTATTTT. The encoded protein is CASSTGVGDTQYF.

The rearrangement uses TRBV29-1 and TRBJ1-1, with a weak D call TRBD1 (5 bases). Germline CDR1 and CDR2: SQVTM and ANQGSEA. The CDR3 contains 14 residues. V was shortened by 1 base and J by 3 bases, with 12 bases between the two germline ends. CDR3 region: CSVEVRGEDTEAFF. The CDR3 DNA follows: TGCAGCGTTGAAGTAAGGGGCGAGGACACTGAAGCTTTCTTT.

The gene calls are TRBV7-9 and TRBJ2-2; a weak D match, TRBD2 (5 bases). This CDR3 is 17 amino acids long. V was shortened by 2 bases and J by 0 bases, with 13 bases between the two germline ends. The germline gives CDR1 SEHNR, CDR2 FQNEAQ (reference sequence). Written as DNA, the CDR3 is TGTGCCAGCAGCTTACCAACGGGGTACGCGAACACCGGGGAGCTGTTTTTT. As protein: CASSLPTGYANTGELFF.

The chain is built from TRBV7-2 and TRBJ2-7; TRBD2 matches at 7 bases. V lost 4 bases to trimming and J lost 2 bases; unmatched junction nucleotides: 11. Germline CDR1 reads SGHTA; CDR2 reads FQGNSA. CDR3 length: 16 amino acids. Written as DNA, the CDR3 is TGTGCCAGCAGCTCTCCTGGCGGGGGACGGCCCTACGAGCAGTACTTC. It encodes CASSSPGGGRPYEQYF.

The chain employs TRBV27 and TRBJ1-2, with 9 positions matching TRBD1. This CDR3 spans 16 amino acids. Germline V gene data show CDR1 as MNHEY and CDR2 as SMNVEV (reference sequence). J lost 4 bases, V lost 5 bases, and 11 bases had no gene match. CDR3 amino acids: CASSQTGTGRLYGYTF. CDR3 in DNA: TGTGCCAGCAGTCAAACCGGGACAGGGAGACTCTATGGCTACACCTTC.

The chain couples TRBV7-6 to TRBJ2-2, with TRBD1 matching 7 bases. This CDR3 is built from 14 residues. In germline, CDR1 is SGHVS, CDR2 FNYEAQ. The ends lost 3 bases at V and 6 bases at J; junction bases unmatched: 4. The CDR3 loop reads CASSFVQGAGELFF. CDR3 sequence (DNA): TGTGCCAGCAGCTTCGTCCAGGGGGCCGGGGAGCTGTTTTTT.

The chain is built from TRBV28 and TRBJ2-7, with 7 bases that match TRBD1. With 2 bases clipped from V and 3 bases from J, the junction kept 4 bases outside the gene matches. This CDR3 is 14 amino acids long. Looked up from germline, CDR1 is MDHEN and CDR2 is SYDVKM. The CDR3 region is CASSLITGDYEQYF. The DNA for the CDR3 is TGTGCCAGCAGTTTAATCACAGGGGACTACGAGCAGTACTTC. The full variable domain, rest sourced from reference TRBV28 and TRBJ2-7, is DVKVTQSSRYLVKRTGEKVFLECVQDMDHENMFWYRQDPGLGLRLIYFSYDVKMKEKGDIPEGYSVSREKKERFSLILESASTNQTSMYLCASSLITGDYEQYFGPGTRLTVT.

As DNA, the CDR3 is TGTGCCAGCAGTCGCGTACCCGCAGGCACAACTAATGAAAAACTGTTTTTT. Protein: CASSRVPAGTTNEKLFF. V and J are TRBV6-6 and TRBJ1-4; D uncertain. Germline CDR1 reads MNHNY; CDR2 reads SVGAGI (reference sequence). The germline V and J ends were trimmed by 5 bases and 0 bases, with 16 bases remaining between them. The CDR3 length is 17 residues.

CDR3 bases: TGTGCCAGCAGTTTATTTCTTGATTCACCCCTCCACTTT. Protein product: CASSLFLDSPLHF. V usage is TRBV28 and J usage is TRBJ1-6, with unresolved D. This CDR3 has 13 amino acids. Germline-derived CDR1 and CDR2 are MDHEN and SYDVKM. Trimming shortened V by 1 base and J by 8 bases, and 6 bases separated the two germline ends.

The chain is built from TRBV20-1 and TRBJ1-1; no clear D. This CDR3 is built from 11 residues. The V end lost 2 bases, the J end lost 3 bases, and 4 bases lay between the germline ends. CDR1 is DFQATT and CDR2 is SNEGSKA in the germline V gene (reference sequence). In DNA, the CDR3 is TGCAGTGCTAGATCCGACACTGAAGCTTTCTTT. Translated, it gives CSARSDTEAFF.

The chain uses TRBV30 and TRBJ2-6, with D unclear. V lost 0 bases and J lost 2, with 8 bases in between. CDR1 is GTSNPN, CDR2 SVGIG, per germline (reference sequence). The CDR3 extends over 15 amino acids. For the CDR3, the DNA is TGTGCCTGGAGTGTTAGGAGCACTGGGGCCAACGTCCTGACTTTC. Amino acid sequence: CAWSVRSTGANVLTF.

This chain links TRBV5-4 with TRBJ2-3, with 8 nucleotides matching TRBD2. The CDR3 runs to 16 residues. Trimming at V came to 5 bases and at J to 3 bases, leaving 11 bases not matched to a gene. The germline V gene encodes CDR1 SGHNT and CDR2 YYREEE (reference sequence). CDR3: CASSPRGGETTDTQYF. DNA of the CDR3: TGTGCCAGCAGTCCCCGGGGGGGCGAGACTACAGATACGCAGTATTTT.

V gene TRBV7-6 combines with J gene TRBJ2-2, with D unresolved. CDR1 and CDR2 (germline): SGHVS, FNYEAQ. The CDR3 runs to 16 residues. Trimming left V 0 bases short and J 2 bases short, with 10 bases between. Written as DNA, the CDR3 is TGTGCCAGCAGCTTAGCTATGAGGACCAACACCGGGGAGCTGTTTTTT. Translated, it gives CASSLAMRTNTGELFF.

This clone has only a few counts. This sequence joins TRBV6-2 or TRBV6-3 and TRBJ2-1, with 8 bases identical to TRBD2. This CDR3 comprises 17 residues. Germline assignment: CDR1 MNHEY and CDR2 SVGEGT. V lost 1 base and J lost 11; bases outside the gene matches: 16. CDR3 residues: CASSYFSSTGGRLQQFF. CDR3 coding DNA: TGTGCCAGCAGTTACTTCTCATCGACGGGGGGGCGACTTCAGCAGTTCTTC.

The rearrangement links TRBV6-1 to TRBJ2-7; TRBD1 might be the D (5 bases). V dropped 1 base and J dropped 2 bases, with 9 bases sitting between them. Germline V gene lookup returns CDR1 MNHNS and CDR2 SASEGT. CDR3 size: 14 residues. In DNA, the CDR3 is TGTGCCAGCAGTGAAGAGGGGTCGCCCTACGAGCAGTACTTC. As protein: CASSEEGSPYEQYF.

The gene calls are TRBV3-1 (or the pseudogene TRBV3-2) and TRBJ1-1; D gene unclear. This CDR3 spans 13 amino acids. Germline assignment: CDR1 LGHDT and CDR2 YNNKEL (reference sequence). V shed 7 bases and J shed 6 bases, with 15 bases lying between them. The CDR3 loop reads CASIGRMAPEAFF. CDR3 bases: TGTGCCAGCATAGGGCGAATGGCCCCTGAAGCTTTCTTT.

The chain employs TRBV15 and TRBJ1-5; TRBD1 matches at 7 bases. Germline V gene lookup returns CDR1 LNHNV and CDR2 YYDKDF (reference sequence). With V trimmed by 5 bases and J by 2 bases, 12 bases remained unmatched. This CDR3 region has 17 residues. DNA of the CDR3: TGTGCCACCAGCGACGGAAACAGGGGCTTCGGCAATCAGCCCCAGCATTTT. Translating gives CATSDGNRGFGNQPQHF.

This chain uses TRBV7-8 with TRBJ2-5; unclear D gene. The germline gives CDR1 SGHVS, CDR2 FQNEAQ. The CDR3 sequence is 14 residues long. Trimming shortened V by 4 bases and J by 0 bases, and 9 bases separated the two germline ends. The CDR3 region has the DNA TGTGCCAGCAGCTACTGGATATACCAAGAGACCCAGTACTTC. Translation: CASSYWIYQETQYF.

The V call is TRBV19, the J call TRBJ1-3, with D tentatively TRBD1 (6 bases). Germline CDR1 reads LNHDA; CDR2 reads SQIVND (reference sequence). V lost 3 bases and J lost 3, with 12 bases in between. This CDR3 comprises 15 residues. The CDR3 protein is CASSIGGTNGNTIYF. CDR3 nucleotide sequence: TGTGCCAGTAGTATCGGAGGGACAAATGGAAACACCATATATTTT. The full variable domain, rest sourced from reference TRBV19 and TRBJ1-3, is DGGITQSPKYLFRKEGQNVTLSCEQNLNHDAMYWYRQDPGQGLRLIYYSQIVNDFQKGDIAEGYSVSREKKESFPLTVTSAQKNPTAFYLCASSIGGTNGNTIYFGEGSWLTVV.